The 28 T cell receptor beta chains below come from one sample, sequenced in a study of CD4 T cells in relation to SARS-CoV-2 and coronaviruses. Libraries were prepared by immunoSEQ multiplex PCR; TCRdb keeps only in-frame clonotypes and omits some of them. The top ten clones hold 9% to 9.5% of a sample with approximately 38,000 clones, roughly 90% of them seen once. The sample comprised memory CD4+ T cells from PBMCs. The receptor set was obtained from an adult with COVID-19.

The J gene is TRBJ1-2, the V gene TRBV28; perhaps TRBD1 as D (5 bases). The CDR3 extends over 15 amino acids. The germline gives CDR1 MDHEN, CDR2 SYDVKM. V lost 5 bases, J lost 1 base, and 14 bases lay in between. CDR3 amino acids: CASSPTDRFNYGYTF. CDR3 DNA sequence: TGTGCCAGCAGTCCAACAGACAGATTTAACTATGGCTACACCTTC.

The rearrangement links TRBV6-5 to TRBJ2-7; possible D gene TRBD2, 5 bases. V shed 6 bases and J shed 3 bases, with 15 bases lying between them. The CDR3 runs to 14 residues. The V gene's germline CDR1 is MNHEY and CDR2 SVGAGI. CDR3 amino acids: CASSLEREFYEQYF. CDR3 nucleotide sequence: TGTGCCAGCAGCCTGGAGAGGGAGTTCTACGAGCAGTACTTC.

The chain employs TRBV4-1 and TRBJ2-7, with D perhaps matching TRBD1 (6 bases). CDR3 length equals 15 residues. Germline lookup yields CDR1 MGHRA and CDR2 YSYEKL. V lost 5 bases, J lost 3 bases, and 17 bases lay in between. CDR3 protein: CASSFFDRRDYEQYF. The CDR3 nucleotides are TGCGCCAGCAGCTTCTTTGACAGGCGAGACTACGAGCAGTACTTC.

The J gene is TRBJ2-5, the V gene TRBV5-1; the D gene is possibly TRBD2 (5 bases). V was cut by 1 base and J by 5 bases, with 9 bases left in between. The CDR3 totals 13 residues. Germline CDR1 is SGHRS and CDR2 is YFSETQ. The CDR3 region has the DNA TGCGCCAGCAGCTTGCCGGGGATGGAGACCCAGTACTTC. The encoded protein is CASSLPGMETQYF.

The chain recombines TRBV11-1 with TRBJ2-2; 9 bases align to TRBD1. The germline V gene has CDR1 SGHAT and CDR2 FQDESV (reference sequence). V lost 8 bases to trimming and J lost 1 base; unmatched junction nucleotides: 2. The CDR3 totals 14 residues. The CDR3 is CASGTGMNTGELFF. The CDR3 DNA follows: TGTGCCAGCGGGACAGGGATGAACACCGGGGAGCTGTTTTTT. Filled out from reference TRBV11-1 and TRBJ2-2, the complete variable domain reads EAEVAQSPRYKITEKSQAVAFWCDPISGHATLYWYRQILGQGPELLVQFQDESVVDDSQLPKDRFSAERLKGVDSTLKIQPAELGDSAMYLCASGTGMNTGELFFGEGSRLTVL.

The V call is TRBV5-1, the J call TRBJ2-1, with TRBD2 matching over 7 bases. V gave up 4 bases and J gave up 4 bases; unmatched junction bases: 8. The CDR3 covers 15 residues. The V gene's germline CDR1 is SGHRS and CDR2 YFSETQ. The DNA for the CDR3 is TGCGCCAGCAGCCGCCTAAGCGGGGAGTACAATGAGCAGTTCTTC. Its translation: CASSRLSGEYNEQFF.

Only one count was recorded for this clone. V gene TRBV10-2 combines with J gene TRBJ2-4; 8 nucleotides agree with TRBD2. With 1 base clipped from V and 9 bases from J, the junction kept 8 bases outside the gene matches. CDR1 and CDR2 from the germline V gene are WSHSY and SAAADI. This CDR3 has 15 residues. For the CDR3, the DNA is TGCGCCAGCAGTGAGTTAGGCGGGGGGAGGGGCATTCAGTACTTC. This translates into CASSELGGGRGIQYF.

V and J are TRBV5-1 and TRBJ2-4; D uncertain. The CDR3 is 14 amino acids. The ends were cut back, 2 bases at V and 0 bases at J, with 6 bases in the middle. Germline V lookup: CDR1 SGHRS, CDR2 YFSETQ. This CDR3 reads CASSFDLAKNIQYF. CDR3 DNA sequence: TGCGCCAGCAGCTTTGACCTAGCCAAAAACATTCAGTACTTC.

The gene calls are TRBV7-2 and TRBJ2-1; perhaps TRBD1 as D (5 bases). V shed 5 bases and J shed 3 bases, with 11 bases lying between them. CDR3 length equals 14 residues. Germline loops: CDR1 SGHTA, CDR2 FQGNSA. In DNA, the CDR3 is TGTGCCAGCAGCAAAAGTAGGGGCTACAATGAGCAGTTCTTC. This codes for CASSKSRGYNEQFF.

This chain links TRBV3-1 (or the pseudogene TRBV3-2) with TRBJ2-7; D may be TRBD1 (6 bases). The germline V gene has CDR1 LGHDT and CDR2 YNNKEL (reference sequence). Trimming removed 3 bases from V and 3 bases from J, with 15 bases in between. This CDR3 has 15 residues. The chain's CDR3 is CASSQLPGQVYEQYF. CDR3 bases: TGTGCCAGCAGCCAGCTACCGGGACAAGTCTACGAGCAGTACTTC.

DNA for the CDR3: TGCGCCAGCAGCGGCCGGGGGCATCATCTTTTCTTT. Its protein product is CASSGRGHHLFF. The rearrangement joins TRBV5-1 to TRBJ1-1, with D possibly matching TRBD1 (6 bases). The CDR3 spans 12 residues. V lost 4 bases and J 13 bases, leaving 17 bases between the germline ends. Germline V CDR1 and CDR2: SGHRS, YFSETQ.

This chain connects TRBV18 to TRBJ2-3; TRBD2 agrees at 12 bases. The V and J ends lost 1 base and 2 bases, in that order; junction bases with no gene match: 7. Germline CDR1 reads KGHSH; CDR2 reads LQKENI. The length of the CDR3 is 18 residues. The CDR3 DNA follows: TGTGCCAGCTCACCACTGCTAGCGGGGGGGAAGGACACAGATACGCAGTATTTT. Its protein product is CASSPLLAGGKDTDTQYF. The full variable domain, completed using reference TRBV18 and TRBJ2-3, is NAGVMQNPRHLVRRRGQEARLRCSPMKGHSHVYWYRQLPEEGLKFMVYLQKENIIDESGMPKERFSAEFPKEGPSILRIQQVVRGDSAAYFCASSPLLAGGKDTDTQYFGPGTRLTVL.

The genes are TRBV6-2 or TRBV6-3 and TRBJ1-2, with no clear D. Germline assignment: CDR1 MNHEY and CDR2 SVGEGT. This CDR3 is built from 14 residues. V lost 0 bases and J lost 4, with 9 bases in between. This chain's CDR3 is CASSYSTYGYGYTF. As DNA, the CDR3 is TGTGCCAGCAGTTACTCGACTTACGGCTATGGCTACACCTTC.

The genes are TRBV3-1 (or the pseudogene TRBV3-2) and TRBJ2-7; D may be TRBD2 (6 bases). Trimming left V 2 bases short and J 7 bases short, with 15 bases between. Germline V gene lookup returns CDR1 LGHDT and CDR2 YNNKEL (reference sequence). The CDR3 totals 14 residues. CDR3 in DNA: TGTGCCAGCAGCCAATTGCGGATCCGGGGGGAGCAGTACTTC. As protein: CASSQLRIRGEQYF.

The V and J genes are TRBV5-1 and TRBJ2-2; 10 bases line up with TRBD1. The CDR3 sequence is 16 residues long. CDR1 and CDR2 (germline): SGHRS, YFSETQ. Trimming cost V 4 bases and J 6 bases; bases outside gene matches: 9. CDR3 coding DNA: TGCGCCAGCAGCGTTACCGGGACAGGGGTGGCCGGGGAGCTGTTTTTT. Translating gives CASSVTGTGVAGELFF.

The J gene is TRBJ1-5, the V gene TRBV19; tentatively, D is TRBD1 (6 bases). The V gene lost 7 bases and the J gene lost 4 bases, with 14 bases spanning the gap. The CDR3 length is 14 residues. Germline-derived CDR1 and CDR2 are LNHDA and SQIVND (reference sequence). The CDR3 nucleotides are TGTGCCAGTACCCCCCCGGACAGTAATCAGCCCCAGCATTTT. Translating it yields CASTPPDSNQPQHF.

The J gene is TRBJ2-1, the V gene TRBV6-5; D ambiguous. V was shortened by 3 bases and J by 0 bases, with 6 bases between the two germline ends. Germline V gene lookup returns CDR1 MNHEY and CDR2 SVGAGI. The CDR3 runs 14 residues. Written as DNA, the CDR3 is TGTGCCAGCAGTTATAAGGGCTCCTACAATGAGCAGTTCTTC. Its protein is CASSYKGSYNEQFF.

The chain links TRBV7-9 to TRBJ1-5, with D possibly matching TRBD1 (5 bases). The CDR3 spans 15 residues. Trimming took 3 bases from V and 2 from J, leaving 11 bases between them. The V gene's germline CDR1 is SEHNR and CDR2 FQNEAQ (reference sequence). CDR3 protein: CASSLSGAGNQPQHF. The CDR3 bases are TGTGCCAGCAGCTTGTCCGGGGCGGGCAATCAGCCCCAGCATTTT.

The J gene is TRBJ1-1, the V gene TRBV9; D may be TRBD1 (6 bases). Germline V gene data show CDR1 as SGDLS and CDR2 as YYNGEE. The germline V and J ends were trimmed by 0 bases and 5 bases, with 14 bases remaining between them. The CDR3 has 15 amino acids. CDR3 coding DNA: TGTGCCAGCAGCGTAGCCGGCAGGGGAAGTACTGAAGCTTTCTTT. Translation: CASSVAGRGSTEAFF.

V usage is TRBV6-1 and J usage is TRBJ1-1; the D gene is possibly TRBD1 (5 bases). Per germline, CDR1 MNHNS and CDR2 SASEGT. The CDR3 runs to 12 residues. Trimming took 3 bases from V and 6 from J, leaving 8 bases between them. The CDR3 reads CASSEGTSEAFF. Here the CDR3 DNA reads TGTGCCAGCAGTGAGGGGACCTCTGAAGCTTTCTTT.

The chain links TRBV19 to TRBJ2-3, with 8 bases aligning to TRBD2. The ends lost 6 bases at V and 5 bases at J; junction bases unmatched: 10. In germline, CDR1 is LNHDA, CDR2 SQIVND (reference sequence). The CDR3 covers 15 residues. CDR3 protein: CASRSTSDIGDTQYF. The CDR3 region has the DNA TGTGCCAGTAGATCGACTAGCGATATTGGAGATACGCAGTATTTT.

V usage is TRBV28 and J usage is TRBJ1-2; D perhaps matches TRBD1 (5 bases). The V gene lost 6 bases and the J gene lost 7 bases, with 9 bases spanning the gap. Per germline, CDR1 MDHEN and CDR2 SYDVKM. The CDR3 has 11 amino acids. CDR3 loop: CASSSGFGYTF. The CDR3 DNA reads TGTGCCAGCAGCTCAGGGTTTGGCTACACCTTC.

The V gene is TRBV6-4, the J gene TRBJ2-3; 9 bases map to TRBD2. The germline V gene encodes CDR1 MRHNA and CDR2 SNTAGT. Losses at the gene ends were 4 bases for V and 3 bases for J; bases not matched to a gene: 2. CDR3 size: 14 residues. CDR3 protein: CASSASGVTDTQYF. The CDR3 bases are TGTGCCAGCAGTGCTAGCGGGGTAACAGATACGCAGTATTTT.

The chain combines TRBV3-1 (or the pseudogene TRBV3-2) with TRBJ2-5; D is perhaps TRBD2 (6 bases). This CDR3 spans 16 amino acids. Trimming stripped 4 bases from V and 5 bases from J, with 20 bases between. In germline, CDR1 is LGHDT, CDR2 YNNKEL (reference sequence). CDR3 coding DNA: TGTGCCAGCAGCCGCGGATCCGAGTGGAGGGCGGAGACCCAGTACTTC. Encoded protein: CASSRGSEWRAETQYF.

This chain joins TRBV5-4 and TRBJ2-5, with a weak D call TRBD1 (6 bases). V lost 4 bases, J lost 2 bases, and 9 bases lay in between. The germline V gene encodes CDR1 SGHNT and CDR2 YYREEE (reference sequence). CDR3 length: 13 amino acids. The DNA for the CDR3 is TGTGCCAGCAGCAGGGACACACAAGAGACCCAGTACTTC. Its translation: CASSRDTQETQYF.

The rearrangement joins TRBV9 to TRBJ2-1; a weak D match, TRBD1 (6 bases). Trimming stripped 5 bases from V and 0 bases from J, with 15 bases between. CDR1 is SGDLS, CDR2 YYNGEE, per germline. This CDR3 contains 16 residues. Here the CDR3 reads CASSVGTDSSYNEQFF. The DNA of the CDR3 is TGTGCCAGCAGTGTCGGGACGGACAGCTCCTACAATGAGCAGTTCTTC.

The chain uses TRBV28 and TRBJ1-1; TRBD1 matches at 9 bases. The germline gives CDR1 MDHEN, CDR2 SYDVKM. The trim removed 7 bases at V and 1 base at J, leaving 7 bases unmatched. CDR3 length: 15 residues. The CDR3 sequence is CASKKRTGANTEAFF. The CDR3 DNA follows: TGTGCCAGCAAAAAGCGGACAGGGGCGAACACTGAAGCTTTCTTT. Looking up the rest from reference TRBV28 and TRBJ1-1 gives the full variable domain: DVKVTQSSRYLVKRTGEKVFLECVQDMDHENMFWYRQDPGLGLRLIYFSYDVKMKEKGDIPEGYSVSREKKERFSLILESASTNQTSMYLCASKKRTGANTEAFFGQGTRLTVV.

The chain combines TRBV29-1 with TRBJ1-3, with 10 bases identical to TRBD1. Germline assignment: CDR1 SQVTM and CDR2 ANQGSEA. The CDR3 is 14 amino acids. V was pared by 6 bases and J by 0 bases, with 2 bases of the junction left unmatched. The CDR3 spells CSVGQGGSGNTIYF. In DNA, the CDR3 is TGCAGCGTCGGACAGGGGGGCTCTGGAAACACCATATATTTT.